Ten or more counts support the clone carrying this TCR beta chain. The antigen is unknown. These data originate in a study of T cell repertoires in cytomegalovirus infection. Study-level points and caveats: Dominant in the ex vivo response were TCR beta clonotypes restricted by HLA-C and specific for CMV. CMV carriers having the relevant HLA were flagged by cumulative public TCR beta family frequency.

TCRdb re-analysed the reads in MiXCR, keeping a single row per CDR3 protein. The sample contains about 110,000 distinct CDR3 sequences, about 9.5% of which appear only once. V lost 11 bases and J lost 0, with 16 bases in between. Germline-derived CDR1 and CDR2 are MNHEY and SMNVEV (reference sequence). This CDR3 spans 14 amino acids. The gene calls are TRBV27 and TRBJ2-5; possible D gene TRBD1, 6 bases. The sequence was obtained from a human donor in good health (CMV status not recorded). Some clones in this sample may be carry-over from other donors' samples. Sequenced input: PBMCs, sequenced either directly or after in vitro stimulation (not recorded which). CDR3 loop: CAVARDTHQETQYF. The CDR3 DNA follows: TGTGCCGTAGCCCGGGACACCCACCAAGAGACCCAGTACTTC.